This T cell receptor beta chain is from a study of Graves' ophthalmopathy and Graves' hyperthyroidism. RNA transcripts served as template for amplifying TCR beta CDR3 sequences. RT-PCR was first run with HTBI primers, then multiplex PCR in a second round. In TCRdb, the multiplex PCR reads were re-called with MiXCR into one record per CDR3 protein. The sample includes 450,000 or so distinct CDR3 sequences, around 15% of them seen just once. This clonotype was observed a few times. Its antigen remains unknown. Study-wide results and caveats: In blood appeared most of the expanded thyroid clonotypes whose frequency exceeded 0.001.

Trimming pared 0 bases from V and 8 bases from J, leaving 23 bases between. Germline assignment: CDR1 DFQATT and CDR2 SNEGSKA (reference sequence). The CDR3 covers 17 residues. The clonotype was recovered from a woman aged 25 to 39 with Graves' ophthalmopathy. This chain connects TRBV20-1 to TRBJ1-5; a possible D gene is TRBD1 (6 bases). Material: blood. The CDR3 region is CSARDMGDRPPEEPQHF. CDR3 sequence (DNA): TGCAGTGCTAGAGATATGGGCGACAGGCCCCCTGAGGAGCCCCAGCATTTT.